This TCR beta chain was identified in a study of blood T cell repertoires in COVID-19. The V end was cut by 7 bases, the J end by 1 base, with 10 bases between. This CDR3 spans 13 amino acids. CDR1 is SEHNR, CDR2 FQNEAQ, per germline (reference sequence). The assay was immunoSEQ multiplex PCR, and TCRdb's table has in-frame clones only and misses some. The sample has roughly 160,000 clones; 90% to 95% are singletons. The chain employs TRBV7-9 and TRBJ1-1; possible D gene TRBD1, 6 bases. Material: peripheral blood. The source is a man in his forties or fifties with acute or convalescent COVID-19. In DNA, the CDR3 is TGTGCCAGCACCCAGGACAGGAACACTGAAGCTTTCTTT. Encoded protein: CASTQDRNTEAFF. Complete variable domain (other parts from reference TRBV7-9 and TRBJ1-1): DTGVSQNPRHKITKRGQNVTFRCDPISEHNRLYWYRQTLGQGPEFLTYFQNEAQLEKSRLLSDRFSAERPKGSFSTLEIQRTEQGDSAMYLCASTQDRNTEAFFGQGTRLTVV.